This TCR beta chain was obtained from a study of vaccination effects on CD4 cells after COVID-19. Assay: immunoSEQ multiplex PCR; the TCRdb copy retains only in-frame clones and omits some. Of more than 60,000 clones in the sample, just under 75% were seen once. In the case of this clone: The antigen remains undetermined.

When around nine days of culture had elapsed, CD4+ T cells were isolated. It was two doses of either the BNT162b2 or mRNA-1273 vaccine that participants received. J was trimmed by 4 bases and V by 6 bases; bases with no gene match: 9. The CDR3 is made up of 15 amino acids. Germline V gene sequence: CDR1 MNHEY, CDR2 SVGAGI. This clonotype originated in a human donor who received a COVID-19 vaccine. This chain joins TRBV6-5 and TRBJ2-1, with 7 nucleotides matching TRBD2. The source material was CD4+ T cells from PBMCs cultured without peptide, sampled after COVID-19 vaccination. CDR3 sequence: CASSVYRGDYNEQFF. CDR3 in DNA: TGTGCCAGCAGCGTCTACCGGGGGGATTACAATGAGCAGTTCTTC.